The clone carrying this T cell receptor beta chain was observed many times. Every individual TCR cDNA molecule carried its own unique molecular identifier, which allowed correction of PCR and sequencing errors. MiXCR was run by TCRdb on the 5' RACE reads, yielding one entry per CDR3 protein. The table shows tens of thousands of distinct CDR3 sequences, with around 9.3% occurring only once. Described time point: blood at routine non-recurrence follow-up after resection. The sample comes from a study of spatial heterogeneity in lung cancer. Germline-derived CDR1 and CDR2 are MNHNS and SASEGT. The CDR3 has 14 residues. The trim removed 6 bases at V and 7 bases at J, leaving 10 bases unmatched.

The sequence was obtained from a female donor with early-stage non-small cell lung cancer. The material sequenced was PBMCs, taken at follow-up. This chain joins TRBV6-1 and TRBJ1-2, with 8 bases aligning to TRBD1. CDR3 region: CASSVGQGAGGYTF. CDR3 nucleotide sequence: TGTGCCAGCAGCGTCGGTCAGGGGGCAGGTGGCTACACCTTC.